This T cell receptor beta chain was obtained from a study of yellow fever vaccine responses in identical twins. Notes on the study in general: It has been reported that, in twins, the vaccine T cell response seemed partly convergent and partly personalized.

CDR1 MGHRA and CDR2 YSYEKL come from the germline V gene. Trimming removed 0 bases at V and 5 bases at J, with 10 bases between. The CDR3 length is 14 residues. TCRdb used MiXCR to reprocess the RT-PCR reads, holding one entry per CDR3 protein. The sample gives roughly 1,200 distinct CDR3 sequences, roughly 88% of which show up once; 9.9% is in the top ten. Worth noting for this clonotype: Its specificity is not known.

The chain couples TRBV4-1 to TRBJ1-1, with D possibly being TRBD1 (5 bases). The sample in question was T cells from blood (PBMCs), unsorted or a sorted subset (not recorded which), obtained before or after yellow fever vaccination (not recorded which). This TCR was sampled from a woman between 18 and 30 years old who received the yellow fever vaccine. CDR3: CASSQEGGMTEAFF. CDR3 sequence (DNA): TGCGCCAGCAGCCAAGAGGGGGGTATGACTGAAGCTTTCTTT.